This is a list of T cell receptor beta chains from one sample in a study of memory CD4+ T cells and cytomegalovirus serostatus. Data came from immunoSEQ multiplex PCR; TCRdb stores just in-frame clones and leaves some out. In the table there are under 100,000 clones, around 80% of which are singletons. The source material was memory CD4+ T cells from blood. These receptor sequences come from an adult in good health and CMV-seronegative. The CDR3 runs from the conserved cysteine through the conserved F or W. The D gene is left open where the match is weak.

DNA: TGTGCCAGCAGCGTAGGCCTCCCGGGACAGGGCGGCTCACCCCTCCACTTT
CDR3: CASSVGLPGQGGSPLHF
D: TRBD1
length: 17
V: TRBV9
J: TRBJ1-6

DNA: TGTGCCAGCAGTGAAGGGAGGCTTTGGTATGGCTACACCTTC
CDR3: CASSEGRLWYGYTF
D: NA
length: 14
V: TRBV2
J: TRBJ1-2

DNA: TGTGCCAGCAGCTTATCTCTCGCTAGCGTCTACGAGCAGTACTTC
CDR3: CASSLSLASVYEQYF
D: NA
length: 15
V: TRBV7-2
J: TRBJ2-7

DNA: TGTGCCAGCAGTTCCCAGGGTTCCGGGGCCAACGTCCTGACTTTC
CDR3: CASSSQGSGANVLTF
D: NA
length: 15
V: TRBV6-5
J: TRBJ2-6

DNA: TGTGCCAGCAGGACGACAGGGGGCACAGATACGCAGTATTTT
CDR3: CASRTTGGTDTQYF
D: TRBD1
length: 14
V: TRBV27
J: TRBJ2-3

DNA: TGTGCCAGCAGTCTCCCACCGGGACAGGGGGCTTACGAGCAGTACTTC
CDR3: CASSLPPGQGAYEQYF
D: TRBD1
length: 16
V: TRBV6-6
J: TRBJ2-7

DNA: TGTGCCAGCAGTGAAGACAGGGGGTACCAAGAGACCCAGTACTTC
CDR3: CASSEDRGYQETQYF
D: TRBD1
length: 15
V: TRBV2
J: TRBJ2-5

DNA: TGTGCCAGCAGCCGGGGGGATACGCAGTATTTT
CDR3: CASSRGDTQYF
D: NA
length: 11
V: TRBV6-5
J: TRBJ2-3

DNA: TGCAGCGTGGAGGGATGGGCCAAAAACATTCAGTACTTC
CDR3: CSVEGWAKNIQYF
D: NA
length: 13
V: TRBV29-1
J: TRBJ2-4

DNA: TGTGCCAGCAGCCTTATGCCCCGAGGGAACACCGGGGAGCTGTTTTTT
CDR3: CASSLMPRGNTGELFF
D: NA
length: 16
V: TRBV7-2
J: TRBJ2-2